This TCR beta chain is from a study of identical twins. V trimming: 1 base; J trimming: 7 bases; junction bases outside the gene matches: 6. The CDR3 extends over 16 amino acids. Germline loops: CDR1 SGHRS, CDR2 YFSETQ. Everyone who gave samples was a healthy Caucasian. TCRdb reprocessed the 5' RACE reads via MiXCR and lists one record per CDR3 protein. The data hold roughly 1,500,000 distinct CDR3 sequences, with 32% observed a single time. The sample was cord blood. V is TRBV5-1 and J is TRBJ2-2; 11 bases are a match to TRBD2. The clonotype was recovered from a newborn girl in good health. CDR3 DNA sequence: TGCGCCAGCAGCTTGTCTGGGACTAGCGGTGGCGGGGAGCTGTTTTTT. As protein: CASSLSGTSGGGELFF. Supplemented by reference TRBV5-1 and TRBJ2-2, the full variable domain reads KAGVTQTPRYLIKTRGQQVTLSCSPISGHRSVSWYQQTPGQGLQFLFEYFSETQRNKGNFPGRFSGRQFSNSRSEMNVSTLELGDSALYLCASSLSGTSGGGELFFGEGSRLTVL.